These 27 T cell receptor beta chains originate from one sample sequenced in a study of shared clonotypes between healthy human individuals. Sequencing used immunoSEQ multiplex PCR; TCRdb keeps in-frame clones, though not all of them. The sample yields just over 2,000,000 clones, 90% to 95% seen once. Sequencing was performed on naive CD4+ T cells sorted from blood. This sample's subset: CD45RA+ positively selected. The receptors originated from a man aged 18-30 years in good health.

CDR3 nucleotide sequence: TGTGCCAGCTCACCGGGGACTAGCGGGAGTCCCGACGAGCAGTACTTC. It translates to CASSPGTSGSPDEQYF. This chain uses TRBV18 with TRBJ2-7, with 14 positions matching TRBD2. J gave up 5 bases and V 3 bases, and 6 bases lay outside the gene matches. The CDR3 is 16 residues long. Germline CDR1 is KGHSH and CDR2 is LQKENI.

The V call is TRBV11-2, the J call TRBJ2-7, with D perhaps being TRBD1 or TRBD2 (5 bases each). Trimming took off 3 bases at V and 1 base at J, with 16 bases between the two ends. Germline V lookup: CDR1 SGHAT, CDR2 FQNNGV. CDR3 size: 16 residues. The CDR3 reads CASSLAGRAVSYEQYF. The CDR3 DNA follows: TGTGCCAGCAGCTTGGCAGGGCGGGCGGTATCCTACGAGCAGTACTTC. Full variable domain (outside the CDR3, taken from reference TRBV11-2 and TRBJ2-7): EAGVAQSPRYKIIEKRQSVAFWCNPISGHATLYWYQQILGQGPKLLIQFQNNGVVDDSQLPKDRFSAERLKGVDSTLKIQPAKLEDSAVYLCASSLAGRAVSYEQYFGPGTRLTVT.

This clone showed up just once. The chain carries TRBV9 and TRBJ1-5, with no clear D. The germline CDR1 and CDR2 sequences are SGDLS and YYNGEE. V was trimmed by 0 bases and J by 10 bases, leaving 11 bases between them. This CDR3 is 13 amino acids long. CDR3 protein: CASSVEPLYPQHF. The CDR3, as DNA: TGTGCCAGCAGCGTAGAACCTCTTTATCCCCAGCATTTT.

DNA for the CDR3: TGTGCCAGCTCACCGGGGTCGGGACGCCAAGAGACCCAGTACTTC. Protein sequence: CASSPGSGRQETQYF. This chain joins TRBV18 and TRBJ2-5; D tentatively reads TRBD1 or TRBD2 (5 bases each). Germline CDR1 and CDR2: KGHSH and LQKENI. V lost 3 bases and J lost 1, with 12 bases in between. CDR3 size: 15 residues.

The rearrangement joins TRBV5-6 to TRBJ2-5; TRBD1 agrees at 7 bases. CDR1 SGHDT and CDR2 YYEEEE come from the germline V gene. V was clipped by 0 bases and J by 5 bases; unmatched bases: 4. The CDR3 loop spans 14 amino acids. Here the CDR3 reads CASSLERGRETQYF. CDR3 sequence (DNA): TGTGCCAGCAGCTTGGAGAGGGGGCGGGAGACCCAGTACTTC. The whole variable domain, filled in from reference TRBV5-6 and TRBJ2-5, reads DAGVTQSPTHLIKTRGQQVTLRCSPKSGHDTVSWYQQALGQGPQFIFQYYEEEERQRGNFPDRFSGHQFPNYSSELNVNALLLGDSALYLCASSLERGRETQYFGPGTRLLVL.

This chain connects TRBV19 to TRBJ1-5, with D unclear. Trimming shortened V by 5 bases and J by 3 bases, and 8 bases separated the two germline ends. Germline CDR1 and CDR2: LNHDA and SQIVND (reference sequence). The CDR3 is 13 residues long. The CDR3 is CASSGQDNQPQHF. The CDR3 nucleotides are TGTGCCAGTAGTGGGCAAGACAATCAGCCCCAGCATTTT.

Comment on this clone: Other DNA sequences in the same sample also yield this CDR3. The CDR3, as DNA: TGTGCCAGCAGCTTAGTAGTTAGCTACGAGCAGTACTTC. It codes for CASSLVVSYEQYF. The V call is TRBV7-2, the J call TRBJ2-7; no definite D call. CDR1 and CDR2 (germline): SGHTA, FQGNSA. Trimming removed 1 base at V and 3 bases at J, with 7 bases between. This CDR3 is built from 13 residues.

The chain combines TRBV29-1 with TRBJ1-4; D gene unclear. Per the germline V gene, CDR1 is SQVTM and CDR2 is ANQGSEA. CDR3 size: 13 residues. V was trimmed by 7 bases and J by 1 base, leaving 10 bases between them. This CDR3 is CSADGGTNEKLFF. In DNA, the CDR3 is TGCAGCGCCGACGGCGGAACTAATGAAAAACTGTTTTTT.

The chain recombines TRBV27 with TRBJ1-3, with TRBD1 matching over 8 bases. The CDR3 covers 13 residues. Trimming took 2 bases from V and 7 from J; bases not matched to a gene: 1. From germline, CDR1 is MNHEY and CDR2 SMNVEV (reference sequence). CDR3 residues: CASSLTGGNTIYF. The CDR3 region has the DNA TGTGCCAGCAGTTTAACAGGGGGGAACACCATATATTTT.

The chain uses TRBV2 and TRBJ2-7; TRBD2 matches 7 bases. CDR3 length: 15 amino acids. Trimming removed 7 bases from V and 2 bases from J; junction bases left unmatched: 11. CDR1 is SNHLY, CDR2 FYNNEI, per germline. The CDR3 DNA follows: TGTGCCAGCAAAGCCCCTGCGGGAGCCGCCTACGAGCAGTACTTC. Translation gives CASKAPAGAAYEQYF.

The rearrangement links TRBV4-3 to TRBJ2-7, with 7 bases lining up with TRBD2. This CDR3 comprises 16 residues. V trimming: 2 bases; J trimming: 5 bases; junction bases outside the gene matches: 12. CDR1 LGHNA and CDR2 YSLEER come from the germline V gene. In DNA form, the CDR3 reads TGCGCCAGCAGCCAAACCTGGACTAGTGAGACCCACGAGCAGTACTTC. Amino acids: CASSQTWTSETHEQYF.

The rearrangement links TRBV5-1 to TRBJ1-2, with 9 nucleotides matching TRBD1. The CDR3 has 16 amino acids. The V segment lost 1 base and the J segment 4 bases; nucleotides outside the gene matches: 8. Germline-derived CDR1 and CDR2 are SGHRS and YFSETQ. The CDR3 DNA reads TGCGCCAGCAGCTTGACCGGGACAGGGTTTCCCTATGGCTACACCTTC. Amino acid sequence: CASSLTGTGFPYGYTF.

Remarks on this clone: This specimen includes other DNA sequences encoding the same CDR3. The rearrangement links TRBV6-1 to TRBJ1-1; the D is unclear. CDR1 and CDR2 from the germline V gene are MNHNS and SASEGT. V was pared by 6 bases and J by 1 base, with 9 bases between. The CDR3 runs 13 residues. The CDR3 protein is CASRQTGNTEAFF. The CDR3 DNA reads TGTGCCAGCAGACAAACGGGGAACACTGAAGCTTTCTTT.

V is TRBV6-5 and J is TRBJ2-7; D perhaps matches TRBD2 (6 bases). The CDR3 extends over 15 amino acids. The V gene lost 8 bases and the J gene lost 2 bases, with 19 bases spanning the gap. In germline, CDR1 is MNHEY, CDR2 SVGAGI. The CDR3 sequence is CASQLLRGKTYEQYF. The CDR3 nucleotides read TGTGCCAGCCAGTTACTTCGGGGGAAGACCTACGAGCAGTACTTC.

Points on this clone: The same CDR3 arises from other DNA sequences in this sample as well. The rearrangement links TRBV18 to TRBJ2-5; D call uncertain. This CDR3 contains 12 residues. Germline V lookup: CDR1 KGHSH, CDR2 LQKENI. V gave up 6 bases and J gave up 5 bases, with 10 bases separating them. Here the CDR3 reads CASSPPRETQYF. The CDR3 DNA is TGTGCCAGCTCTCCCCCCAGGGAGACCCAGTACTTC.

The genes are TRBV30 and TRBJ1-1; maybe TRBD1 (6 bases). In germline, CDR1 is GTSNPN, CDR2 SVGIG (reference sequence). The CDR3 consists of 12 residues. V was cut by 5 bases and J by 4 bases, with 11 bases left in between. CDR3 coding DNA: TGTGCCTGGGGACAGATCAGCACTGAAGCTTTCTTT. Protein sequence: CAWGQISTEAFF.

The V and J genes are TRBV28 and TRBJ2-5; 7 bases align to TRBD1. Germline lookup yields CDR1 MDHEN and CDR2 SYDVKM. The V and J ends lost 10 bases and 5 bases, in that order; junction bases with no gene match: 22. This CDR3 is 17 amino acids long. The CDR3 here is CATCRDRKTSLRETQYF. The CDR3 bases are TGTGCCACCTGCCGGGACAGAAAGACTTCCCTAAGGGAGACCCAGTACTTC.

The chain couples TRBV5-1 to TRBJ2-7, with 13 bases lining up with TRBD2. V was clipped by 3 bases and J by 3 bases; unmatched bases: 6. There are 16 residues in the CDR3. CDR1 is SGHRS, CDR2 YFSETQ, per germline. This CDR3 reads CASSSVLAGGGYEQYF. The CDR3 DNA is TGCGCCAGCAGCTCGGTACTAGCGGGAGGGGGCTACGAGCAGTACTTC. Together with reference TRBV5-1 and TRBJ2-7, the CDR3 gives the full variable domain: KAGVTQTPRYLIKTRGQQVTLSCSPISGHRSVSWYQQTPGQGLQFLFEYFSETQRNKGNFPGRFSGRQFSNSRSEMNVSTLELGDSALYLCASSSVLAGGGYEQYFGPGTRLTVT.

The chain joins TRBV5-1 to TRBJ1-3; possibly TRBD1 for D (5 bases). V was cut by 0 bases and J by 4 bases, with 17 bases left in between. CDR3 length: 17 residues. Germline loops: CDR1 SGHRS, CDR2 YFSETQ. CDR3 bases: TGCGCCAGCAGCTTGGATTTCGGGGCGAGAGAAGGAAACACCATATATTTT. It translates to CASSLDFGAREGNTIYF.

This clone was observed a few times. J is TRBJ1-5 and V is TRBV6-5; 7 bases line up with TRBD1. With V trimmed by 6 bases and J by 4 bases, 9 bases remained unmatched. Germline CDR1 is MNHEY and CDR2 is SVGAGI. This CDR3 has 15 amino acids. As DNA, the CDR3 is TGTGCCAGCAGCGCGACAGGGTTGATTAATCAGCCCCAGCATTTT. Residues: CASSATGLINQPQHF.

Only one count was recorded for this clone. The chain joins TRBV11-2 to TRBJ2-3, with 7 bases matching TRBD1. Germline lookup yields CDR1 SGHAT and CDR2 FQNNGV. Trimming cost V 6 bases and J 0 bases; bases outside gene matches: 15. This CDR3 has 18 amino acids. CDR3 nucleotides: TGTGCCAGCAGTCCGGGACAGCCAGCCAGAACTAGCACAGATACGCAGTATTTT. Translation: CASSPGQPARTSTDTQYF. Drawing the rest from reference TRBV11-2 and TRBJ2-3, the complete variable domain is EAGVAQSPRYKIIEKRQSVAFWCNPISGHATLYWYQQILGQGPKLLIQFQNNGVVDDSQLPKDRFSAERLKGVDSTLKIQPAKLEDSAVYLCASSPGQPARTSTDTQYFGPGTRLTVL.

The rearrangement links TRBV6-5 to TRBJ1-1, with D possibly matching TRBD1 (5 bases). From germline, CDR1 is MNHEY and CDR2 SVGAGI. Trimming pared 2 bases from V and 0 bases from J, leaving 13 bases between. CDR3 length: 16 amino acids. The CDR3, as DNA: TGTGCCAGCAGTTACGCCTTAGACAGCCTGAACACTGAAGCTTTCTTT. Amino acids: CASSYALDSLNTEAFF.

This clone showed up just once. The genes are TRBV7-2 and TRBJ2-6, with 8 positions matching TRBD1. This CDR3 is built from 15 residues. V trimming: 5 bases; J trimming: 4 bases; junction bases outside the gene matches: 4. CDR1 is SGHTA and CDR2 is FQGNSA in the germline V gene. The CDR3 DNA follows: TGTGCCAGCAGCCGGACAGGGTTCGGGGCCAACGTCCTGACTTTC. Residues: CASSRTGFGANVLTF.

The chain combines TRBV18 with TRBJ1-2; D call uncertain. Trimming took off 4 bases at V and 4 bases at J, with 22 bases between the two ends. Per germline, CDR1 KGHSH and CDR2 LQKENI. The CDR3 contains 17 residues. This CDR3 reads CASSLQNPGVAVYGYTF. The CDR3 nucleotides read TGTGCCAGCTCACTACAAAATCCCGGAGTGGCGGTCTATGGCTACACCTTC.

V gene TRBV30 combines with J gene TRBJ1-1; no clear D. Germline V gene data show CDR1 as GTSNPN and CDR2 as SVGIG (reference sequence). Trimming shortened V by 0 bases and J by 3 bases, and 14 bases separated the two germline ends. The CDR3 is made up of 15 amino acids. The CDR3 DNA reads TGTGCCTGGAGTGTACCTACCAGAGATTACACTGAAGCTTTCTTT. It encodes CAWSVPTRDYTEAFF.

CDR3 amino acids: CASSPGVGSPLHF. The CDR3 DNA follows: TGTGCCAGCAGCCCAGGGGTGGGTTCACCCCTCCACTTT. This rearrangement joins TRBV7-9 to TRBJ1-6, with D perhaps TRBD1 (6 bases). Trimming cost V 5 bases and J 9 bases, with 11 bases left between them. There are 13 residues in the CDR3. The germline V gene has CDR1 SEHNR and CDR2 FQNEAQ (reference sequence).

The rearrangement links TRBV5-1 to TRBJ2-3; possible D gene TRBD2, 6 bases. CDR1 and CDR2 (germline): SGHRS, YFSETQ. This CDR3 has 14 residues. Trimming shortened V by 5 bases and J by 0 bases, and 10 bases separated the two germline ends. CDR3 protein: CASREGSSTDTQYF. CDR3 nucleotides: TGCGCCAGCAGGGAGGGATCCAGCACAGATACGCAGTATTTT.